A single sample gave rise to the 25 T cell receptor beta chains below, sequenced in a study of blood T cell repertoires in COVID-19. Assay used: immunoSEQ multiplex PCR; TCRdb lists only in-frame clones, some missing. This table has roughly 35,000 clones, about 81% appearing once. The sequenced sample was peripheral blood. These receptors all come from a man of 80 years or more with acute or convalescent COVID-19.

This sequence joins TRBV4-1 and TRBJ2-7; tentative D call: TRBD2 (6 bases). Trimming pared 0 bases from V and 3 bases from J, leaving 15 bases between. CDR3 length equals 16 residues. Germline CDR1 and CDR2: MGHRA and YSYEKL. Written as DNA, the CDR3 is TGCGCCAGCAGCCAAGATGGGCTAGCGAATAGCTACGAGCAGTACTTC. Protein sequence: CASSQDGLANSYEQYF.

The gene calls are TRBV2 and TRBJ2-3; TRBD2 matches at 7 bases. There are 15 residues in the CDR3. J gave up 1 base and V 6 bases, and 7 bases lay outside the gene matches. CDR1 SNHLY and CDR2 FYNNEI come from the germline V gene. The CDR3 DNA is TGTGCCAGCAGCTGGGGGGGACTACGCACAGATACGCAGTATTTT. It is translated as CASSWGGLRTDTQYF.

The table lists this clone with a few counts. V is TRBV4-3 and J is TRBJ1-1; D remains ambiguous. Germline CDR1 and CDR2: LGHNA and YSLEER. CDR3 length: 16 amino acids. The V and J ends lost 0 bases and 0 bases respectively, with 11 bases between them. Here the CDR3 DNA reads TGCGCCAGCAGCCAAGAGGCACAGCTGATGAACACTGAAGCTTTCTTT. Protein: CASSQEAQLMNTEAFF.

The chain employs TRBV2 and TRBJ1-4; D might be TRBD1 (6 bases). CDR3 length equals 15 residues. Germline V gene data show CDR1 as SNHLY and CDR2 as FYNNEI. The V end was cut by 8 bases, the J end by 1 base, with 14 bases between. The CDR3: CASVSEQGTNEKLFF. The CDR3 DNA reads as TGTGCCAGCGTCTCGGAACAGGGAACTAATGAAAAACTGTTTTTT.

The V and J genes are TRBV3-1 (or the pseudogene TRBV3-2) and TRBJ2-7, with D tentatively TRBD1 (5 bases). The germline V and J ends were trimmed by 5 bases and 6 bases, with 8 bases remaining between them. Germline V lookup: CDR1 LGHDT, CDR2 YNNKEL (reference sequence). CDR3 length: 11 residues. In nucleotides, the CDR3 is TGTGCCAGCAGCGGACACGCCGAGCAGTACTTC. This translates into CASSGHAEQYF.

The chain is built from TRBV6-2 or TRBV6-3 and TRBJ2-1; D gene ambiguous. Germline lookup yields CDR1 MNHEY and CDR2 SVGEGT. This CDR3 is 14 amino acids long. The ends were cut back, 0 bases at V and 4 bases at J, with 7 bases in the middle. CDR3 sequence reads: CASSYSWSYNEQFF. CDR3 DNA: TGTGCCAGCAGTTACTCGTGGAGTTACAATGAGCAGTTCTTC.

J is TRBJ2-1 and V is TRBV6-4, with TRBD2 identical over 15 bases. Germline-derived CDR1 and CDR2 are MRHNA and SNTAGT. The CDR3 length is 17 residues. J was trimmed by 8 bases and V by 7 bases; bases with no gene match: 12. Here the CDR3 DNA reads TGTGCCAGCACCCACCGGACTAGCGGGGGGGCCTTGGATGAGCAGTTCTTC. It specifies CASTHRTSGGALDEQFF.

V usage is TRBV9 and J usage is TRBJ1-3, with a tentative D call TRBD1 (6 bases). The germline CDR1 and CDR2 sequences are SGDLS and YYNGEE. The V end lost 3 bases, the J end lost 6 bases, and 22 bases lay between the germline ends. The CDR3 has 17 residues. CDR3 coding DNA: TGTGCCAGCAGCGCCCCAGGGGCCGTGGGGAACAAAAACACCATATATTTT. Translation: CASSAPGAVGNKNTIYF.

There are a few counts of this clone. Its ends do not fully match the called genes, so a read error is possible. The gene calls are TRBV7-7 and TRBJ2-3, with TRBD1 matching over 9 bases. Germline V gives CDR1 SSHAT, CDR2 FNYEAQ (reference sequence). There are 15 residues in the CDR3. The CDR3: CASSSGTGRTDTQYF. The DNA for the CDR3 is TGTGCTAGCAGCTCAGGGACAGGGCGAACAGATACGCAGTATTTT.

V and J are TRBV6-4 and TRBJ1-3, with D possibly TRBD1 on 6 matching bases. The germline CDR1 and CDR2 sequences are MRHNA and SNTAGT. Between the trimmed V and J ends, which lost 7 bases and 4 bases, there was a span of 14 bases. The CDR3 has 14 residues. DNA for the CDR3: TGTGCCAGCACCTACAGGGATCCGGGAAACACCATATATTTT. Translation gives CASTYRDPGNTIYF.

CDR3 residues: CASRRTPLAGVRDTQYF. The CDR3 DNA sequence: TGTGCCAGCAGACGAACTCCACTAGCGGGGGTCAGGGATACGCAGTATTTT. V gene TRBV6-6 combines with J gene TRBJ2-3, with 11 bases lining up with TRBD2. Trimming removed 6 bases from V and 6 bases from J; junction bases left unmatched: 14. Per germline, CDR1 MNHNY and CDR2 SVGAGI (reference sequence). The CDR3 consists of 17 residues.

The chain uses TRBV9 and TRBJ2-3; D is perhaps TRBD1 (6 bases). The CDR3 is 17 residues long. Per germline, CDR1 SGDLS and CDR2 YYNGEE. The V gene lost 2 bases and the J gene lost 0 bases, with 16 bases spanning the gap. CDR3 DNA sequence: TGTGCCAGCAGCGTTGGGGGCCAGGGCGGAAGCACAGATACGCAGTATTTT. It yields the protein CASSVGGQGGSTDTQYF.

The CDR3 reads CASSSLRGDPEAFF. CDR3 DNA sequence: TGTGCCAGCAGCTCGCTCCGGGGGGACCCTGAAGCTTTCTTT. This chain links TRBV11-2 with TRBJ1-1, with D perhaps TRBD1 (5 bases). V shed 4 bases and J shed 6 bases, with 15 bases lying between them. The germline V gene encodes CDR1 SGHAT and CDR2 FQNNGV. CDR3 length: 14 amino acids. Drawing the rest from reference TRBV11-2 and TRBJ1-1, the complete variable domain is EAGVAQSPRYKIIEKRQSVAFWCNPISGHATLYWYQQILGQGPKLLIQFQNNGVVDDSQLPKDRFSAERLKGVDSTLKIQPAKLEDSAVYLCASSSLRGDPEAFFGQGTRLTVV.

The CDR3 region has the DNA TGTGCCAGCACGGGGGGCATTGAAAAACTGTTTTTT. Its translation: CASTGGIEKLFF. The chain employs TRBV12-3 or TRBV12-4 and TRBJ1-4; possible D gene TRBD1, 6 bases. This CDR3 contains 12 residues. Deletions cut 7 bases from V and 7 bases from J, with 10 bases between.

The CDR3 loop reads CASSPRAGAGETQYF. CDR3 DNA: TGTGCCAGCAGCCCGCGGGCAGGGGCAGGGGAGACCCAGTACTTC. This sequence joins TRBV11-3 and TRBJ2-5; D possibly corresponds to TRBD1 (6 bases). The CDR3 loop spans 15 amino acids. The V end lost 5 bases, the J end lost 5 bases, and 18 bases lay between the germline ends. CDR1 is SGHNT, CDR2 YENEEA, per germline. Based on the CDR3 plus reference TRBV11-3 and TRBJ2-5, the full variable domain is EAGVVQSPRYKIIEKKQPVAFWCNPISGHNTLYWYLQNLGQGPELLIRYENEEAVDDSQLPKDRFSAERLKGVDSTLKIQPAELGDSAVYLCASSPRAGAGETQYFGPGTRLLVL.

This rearrangement joins TRBV5-6 to TRBJ2-5; 9 nucleotides line up with TRBD1. The CDR3 has 14 residues. Germline V CDR1 and CDR2: SGHDT, YYEEEE. V was pared by 5 bases and J by 5 bases, with 7 bases of the junction left unmatched. For the CDR3, the DNA is TGTGCCAGCAGACATGACAGGGGGGCGGAGACCCAGTACTTC. Its translation is CASRHDRGAETQYF.

The chain joins TRBV12-3 or TRBV12-4 to TRBJ1-4; D is perhaps TRBD1 (5 bases). V gave up 5 bases and J gave up 7 bases, with 5 bases separating them. The CDR3 totals 11 residues. The CDR3 loop is CASSRGEKLFF. The CDR3 DNA reads as TGTGCCAGCAGTAGGGGTGAAAAACTGTTTTTT.

J is TRBJ1-1 and V is TRBV6-5; D not certain. V was pared by 11 bases and J by 5 bases, with 18 bases between. Looked up from germline, CDR1 is MNHEY and CDR2 is SVGAGI. The CDR3 has 13 amino acids. The CDR3 DNA sequence: TGTGCCTCCCGAGCCCGGGAGCGAACTGAAGCTTTCTTT. The encoded protein is CASRARERTEAFF.

The chain employs TRBV6-5 and TRBJ1-2, with 7 positions matching TRBD1. Looked up from germline, CDR1 is MNHEY and CDR2 is SVGAGI. The V and J ends lost 7 bases and 6 bases, in that order; junction bases with no gene match: 14. The CDR3 runs 15 residues. The CDR3, as DNA: TGTGCCAGCACCCTCGACAGGGCCGGGGGAAATGGCTACACCTTC. This sequence encodes CASTLDRAGGNGYTF.

The rearrangement links TRBV6-5 to TRBJ2-7; no clear D. Trimming removed 6 bases from V and 2 bases from J, with 11 bases in between. Germline values: CDR1 MNHEY, CDR2 SVGAGI. The CDR3 sequence is 13 residues long. CDR3 bases: TGTGCCAGCAGCCTGGAGTTGACCTACGAGCAGTACTTC. Encoded protein: CASSLELTYEQYF.

The CDR3 region has the DNA TGTGCCAGCAGCCAAATGCTACGACATGAAGCTTTCTTT. Translation: CASSQMLRHEAFF. The gene calls are TRBV14 and TRBJ1-1, with no clear D. Germline V gene sequence: CDR1 SGHDN, CDR2 FVKESK. The CDR3 spans 13 residues. V lost 2 bases and J lost 7, with 11 bases in between.

About this clone itself: An end of the junction differs from the germline gene, which may be a read error. The chain combines TRBV7-7 with TRBJ2-7; D call uncertain. Germline CDR1 is SSHAT and CDR2 is FNYEAQ (reference sequence). This CDR3 is built from 13 residues. CDR3 residues: CASSSDISYEQYF. As DNA, the CDR3 is TGTGCTAGCAGCTCCGACATTTCCTACGAGCAGTACTTC.

The V gene is TRBV29-1, the J gene TRBJ1-4, with D tentatively TRBD1 (5 bases). CDR3 length equals 14 residues. Germline V gives CDR1 SQVTM, CDR2 ANQGSEA. Trimming cost V 6 bases and J 3 bases, with 14 bases left between them. CDR3 region: CSVLADTSNEKLFF. The CDR3 DNA follows: TGCAGCGTCTTGGCGGACACCTCTAATGAAAAACTGTTTTTT.

This clone was observed a single time. The chain has TRBV6-5 and TRBJ1-2; 7 bases are shared with TRBD1. CDR3 length equals 13 residues. The germline CDR1 and CDR2 sequences are MNHEY and SVGAGI. V gave up 5 bases and J gave up 3 bases; unmatched junction bases: 3. CDR3 loop: CASSPDRDYGYTF. The CDR3 DNA follows: TGTGCCAGCAGTCCCGACAGGGACTATGGCTACACCTTC.

This clone turned up a few times. The V gene is TRBV7-2, the J gene TRBJ2-5, with 7 nucleotides matching TRBD2. The CDR3 consists of 15 residues. Losses at the gene ends were 5 bases for V and 4 bases for J; bases not matched to a gene: 10. Germline values: CDR1 SGHTA, CDR2 FQGNSA. This chain's CDR3 is CASSPQTGGPETQYF. CDR3 nucleotide sequence: TGTGCCAGCAGCCCTCAGACGGGAGGCCCAGAGACCCAGTACTTC.